This note documents a single TCR beta chain sequence. The CDR3 runs 14 residues. The V gene end was trimmed by 1 base and the J gene end by 10 bases; junction bases not matched to a gene: 9. CDR1 is MGHRA, CDR2 YSYEKL, per germline. These data are taken from a study of OX40 agonist ivuxolimab in advanced cancers. In the study overall: Ivuxolimab, an antibody acting as an agonist of OX40 (CD134), was used to treat patients.

Patients had blood sampled at baseline and again on cycle 4 day 1 and cycle 7 day 1. The assay was immunoSEQ multiplex PCR, and TCRdb's table has in-frame clones only and misses some. This sample has more than 20,000 clones, with around four fifths found just once. The J gene is TRBJ1-1, the V gene TRBV4-1, with 7 nucleotides matching TRBD1. The specimen was CD4+ or CD8+ T cells sorted from blood, collected in a trial of the OX40 agonist ivuxolimab. This receptor was obtained from an adult with an advanced solid tumor such as melanoma, head and neck, liver or kidney cancer. This CDR3 reads CASSQVGDSNRAFF. For the CDR3, the DNA is TGCGCCAGCAGCCAAGTGGGGGACAGTAATCGAGCTTTCTTT.